This TCR beta chain was documented in a study of blood T cell repertoires in COVID-19. Study-wide context: The analysed material was cDNA or gDNA that came from T cells, B-cell-depleted T cells, or PBMCs.

In the original processing: Amplification with reference gene primers provided the estimates of nucleated cell counts. The repertoire was sequenced with immunoSEQ multiplex PCR; TCRdb's copy has only in-frame clones and lacks some. That table supplies the V and J calls and clone size; D and trimming were determined from the DNA. The profile covers over 110,000 clones, with around 88% appearing a single time and more than 25% taken by the ten largest. The CDR3 has 13 residues. In germline, CDR1 is SGDLS, CDR2 YYNGEE. With 4 bases removed from V and 9 bases from J, the gap between germline ends came to 14 bases.

The sequence was collected from a human donor in a cohort sampled during active COVID-19. The chain recombines TRBV9 with TRBJ2-1; D is ambiguous. Source material: peripheral blood. The CDR3 sequence is CASSSRLGPEQFF. CDR3 in DNA: TGTGCCAGCAGCTCTCGACTCGGCCCTGAGCAGTTCTTC.